Listed below are T cell receptor beta chains from one sample, sequenced in a study of identical twins. TCRdb re-called the 5' RACE reads with MiXCR, one entry per CDR3 protein. The table lists hundreds of thousands of distinct CDR3 sequences, just over 7% of them singletons. These data are also associated with another study on yellow fever vaccine responses in identical twins.

The specimen was PBMCs. All receptors derive from a woman younger than 30 in good health. Each CDR3 is given with its conserved first and last residue. A D gene is named only where the DNA matches it firmly. The size field is filled for only some rows; it gives once, few, many or a size class.

V gene	CDR3 length	J gene	clone size	D gene	CDR3 protein	CDR3 DNA
TRBV7-9	15	TRBJ1-2	NA	NA	CASSDRLESFDGYTF	TGTGCCAGCAGCGACAGGTTGGAATCATTTGATGGCTACACCTTC
TRBV25-1	12	TRBJ2-7	few	TRBD1	CASGQGGDEQYF	TGTGCCAGCGGACAGGGGGGGGACGAGCAGTACTTC
TRBV9	15	TRBJ2-2	NA	NA	CASRRSDLDTGELFF	TGTGCCAGCAGAAGATCGGACCTCGACACCGGGGAGCTGTTTTTT
TRBV25-1	15	TRBJ1-1	NA	NA	CASTPQQVVNTEAFF	TGTGCCAGCACTCCCCAACAGGTCGTGAACACTGAAGCTTTCTTT
TRBV7-3	14	TRBJ2-7	few	TRBD1	CASLNPGQPYEQYF	TGTGCCAGCCTTAATCCGGGACAGCCCTACGAGCAGTACTTC
TRBV20-1	14	TRBJ1-5	few	TRBD1	CSVMRTGLNQPQHF	TGCAGTGTTATGAGGACAGGACTCAATCAGCCCCAGCATTTT
TRBV10-3	13	TRBJ1-4	many	TRBD1	CASTGASDEKLFF	TGTGCCTCGACAGGGGCGTCGGACGAAAAACTGTTTTTT
TRBV5-1	13	TRBJ1-2	few	TRBD1	CASSSTGGAGYTF	TGCGCCAGCAGCTCTACAGGGGGCGCGGGCTACACCTTC
TRBV19	14	TRBJ2-3	NA	NA	CASSGGFGIDTQYF	TGTGCCAGTAGTGGCGGGTTCGGCATAGATACGCAGTATTTT
TRBV5-1	14	TRBJ2-3	few	NA	CASTQGVSTDTQYF	TGCGCCAGCACCCAGGGAGTTTCGACAGATACGCAGTATTTT
TRBV29-1	12	TRBJ2-5	NA	TRBD2	CSVVVAGETQYF	TGCAGCGTTGTAGTAGCGGGAGAGACCCAGTACTTC
TRBV5-1	15	TRBJ2-1	many	TRBD2	CASSSGTSGPVDQFF	TGCGCCAGCAGTTCCGGGACTAGCGGCCCCGTCGATCAGTTCTTC
TRBV5-1	13	TRBJ2-1	few	NA	CASSSFSGLEQFF	TGCGCCAGCAGTTCCTTCTCCGGGCTGGAGCAGTTCTTC
TRBV14	19	TRBJ1-4	NA	TRBD1	CASSPRTGVRFSANEKLFF	TGTGCCAGCAGCCCCCGGACAGGGGTCCGTTTTTCGGCTAATGAAAAACTGTTTTTT
TRBV12-3/TRBV12-4	15	TRBJ1-1	NA	TRBD1	CASSRSGTGNTEAFF	TGTGCCAGCAGTAGATCCGGGACAGGGAACACTGAAGCTTTCTTT
TRBV2	14	TRBJ2-3	few	TRBD2	CASSRSGDTDTQYF	TGTGCCAGCAGTAGAAGCGGGGACACAGATACGCAGTATTTT
TRBV7-9	13	TRBJ2-5	many	NA	CASSPPAQETQYF	TGTGCCAGCAGTCCGCCGGCCCAAGAGACCCAGTACTTC
TRBV19	11	TRBJ1-1	few	NA	CASSPSGKLRF	TGTGCCAGTAGTCCCTCGGGAAAGCTTCGGTTT
TRBV10-3	16	TRBJ2-1	NA	TRBD2	CAISGLAGGPLDEQFF	TGTGCCATCAGTGGACTAGCGGGGGGGCCTTTGGATGAGCAGTTCTTC
TRBV12-3/TRBV12-4	14	TRBJ1-1	few	TRBD1	CASWQGQVNTEAFF	TGTGCCAGCTGGCAGGGACAGGTTAACACTGAAGCTTTCTTT
TRBV12-2	16	TRBJ2-4	NA	NA	CASRLASVGGKNIQYF	TGTGCAAGTCGCTTAGCGTCGGTTGGAGGCAAAAACATTCAGTACTTC
TRBV5-1	14	TRBJ2-5	NA	NA	CASSLERLGETQYF	TGCGCCAGCAGCTTGGAGCGTTTGGGAGAGACCCAGTACTTC
TRBV29-1	16	TRBJ2-1	many	TRBD2	CSVGLAGGSSYNEQFF	TGCAGCGTTGGACTAGCGGGGGGGTCCTCCTACAATGAGCAGTTCTTC
TRBV5-1	16	TRBJ2-1	many	TRBD2	CASSPQPAGDGNEQFF	TGCGCCAGCAGCCCCCAGCCAGCGGGAGATGGGAATGAGCAGTTCTTC
TRBV4-1	15	TRBJ2-2	NA	NA	CASSPRSANTGELFF	TGCGCCAGCAGCCCGAGATCCGCGAACACCGGGGAGCTGTTTTTT
TRBV5-5	13	TRBJ2-3	many	NA	CASSAIGADTQYF	TGTGCCAGCAGCGCCATTGGTGCAGATACGCAGTATTTT
TRBV6-1	15	TRBJ1-1	few	TRBD1	CASSRQGLGNTEAFF	TGTGCCAGCAGCCGACAGGGGCTAGGGAACACTGAAGCTTTCTTT
TRBV18	15	TRBJ2-2	NA	TRBD2	CASSPRGLADGELFF	TGTGCCAGCTCACCACGGGGACTAGCGGACGGGGAGCTGTTTTTT
TRBV9	17	TRBJ2-2	NA	TRBD2	CASSVAPSSGGTGELFF	TGTGCCAGCAGCGTAGCCCCGTCTAGCGGGGGCACCGGGGAGCTGTTTTTT
TRBV3-1	19	TRBJ1-3	NA	NA	CASSLWLVGLRRLGNTIYF	TGTGCCAGCAGCCTATGGCTGGTGGGCCTCCGTCGACTTGGAAACACCATATATTTT
TRBV7-6	14	TRBJ2-7	many	TRBD1	CASSLETGGYEQYF	TGTGCCAGCAGCTTAGAGACAGGGGGTTACGAGCAGTACTTC
TRBV6-1	14	TRBJ2-5	NA	TRBD1	CASFLTGAQETQYF	TGTGCCAGCTTCTTGACAGGGGCACAAGAGACCCAGTACTTC
TRBV20-1	13	TRBJ1-3	NA	NA	CSARTGIGNTIYF	TGCAGTGCTCGCACAGGGATTGGAAACACCATATATTTT
TRBV7-9	13	TRBJ1-1	few	NA	CASSLVYSDQAFF	TGTGCCAGCAGCTTAGTGTACAGCGACCAAGCTTTCTTT
TRBV7-2	15	TRBJ2-5	few	NA	CASSLVAGTQETQYF	TGTGCCAGCAGCTTAGTCGCAGGAACCCAAGAGACCCAGTACTTC
TRBV5-1	14	TRBJ1-2	few	NA	CASSPGGGSRGYTF	TGCGCCAGCAGCCCCGGCGGGGGCTCAAGAGGCTACACCTTC
TRBV5-4	19	TRBJ2-5	few	TRBD2	CASSSGRTGRGGQLETQYF	TGTGCCAGCAGCTCGGGGCGGACGGGGCGGGGGGGTCAGTTGGAGACCCAGTACTTC
TRBV19	14	TRBJ2-7	NA	NA	CASSWNSRAPGQYF	TGTGCCAGTTCATGGAACTCCCGAGCTCCGGGGCAGTACTTC
TRBV4-1	15	TRBJ2-1	many	NA	CASSQEGLTYNEQFF	TGCGCCAGCAGCCAAGAAGGACTTACTTACAATGAGCAGTTCTTC
TRBV12-3/TRBV12-4	11	TRBJ2-3	many	NA	CASSSPDTQYF	TGTGCCAGCTCATCCCCGGATACGCAGTATTTT
TRBV25-1	17	TRBJ2-6	NA	TRBD1	CASRGGQGNSGANVLTF	TGTGCCAGCAGGGGGGGACAGGGTAACTCTGGGGCCAACGTCCTGACTTTC
TRBV5-1	15	TRBJ1-2	many	NA	CASSLSGLSGYGYTF	TGCGCCAGCAGCTTGTCCGGTCTGTCGGGGTATGGCTACACCTTC
TRBV29-1	13	TRBJ2-7	NA	TRBD1	CSVDAQGAHEQYF	TGCAGCGTTGATGCCCAGGGGGCCCACGAGCAGTACTTC
TRBV27	12	TRBJ2-2	NA	NA	CASSARPGELFF	TGTGCCAGCAGCGCCCGACCCGGGGAGCTGTTTTTT
TRBV28	17	TRBJ1-2	NA	TRBD1	CASSPPGQATSNYGYTF	TGTGCCAGCAGTCCGCCGGGACAGGCGACATCTAACTATGGCTACACCTTC
TRBV6-2/TRBV6-3	15	TRBJ2-2	few	NA	CASSHGEGDTGELFF	TGTGCCAGCTCCCACGGGGAGGGGGACACCGGGGAGCTGTTTTTT